Presented here are 8 T cell receptor beta chains from one specimen sequenced in a study of Ad26.COV2.S vaccination and SARS-CoV-2 variants. The treatment here: about 20 received Ad26.COV2.S at low or high dose, single or two shots; about 5 received placebo; per-sample allocation not given. Sampling happened 63 days after the first vaccine or placebo injection. Sequencing was performed with immunoSEQ multiplex PCR; in TCRdb, only in-frame clones are kept and a portion is missing. The sample includes 300,000 to 400,000 clones, 90% of them seen just once. The input for sequencing was peripheral blood, taken in a trial of Ad26.COV2.S vaccine versus placebo. These receptors all come from a person between 18 and 65 years old who received the Ad26.COV2.S COVID-19 vaccine or a placebo.

The chain recombines TRBV12-3 or TRBV12-4 with TRBJ1-1; D gene ambiguous. The CDR3 extends over 12 amino acids. V was pared by 2 bases and J by 3 bases, with 4 bases between. The CDR3: CASSLMDTEAFF. The CDR3 coding sequence is TGTGCCAGCAGTTTAATGGACACTGAAGCTTTCTTT.

The chain couples TRBV12-5 to TRBJ1-2; TRBD1 is a possible D gene (6 bases). Trimming took off 3 bases at V and 4 bases at J, with 12 bases between the two ends. The CDR3 contains 14 residues. Germline loops: CDR1 LGHNT, CDR2 FRNRAP. The CDR3 here is CASGFLDSRYGYTF. Written as DNA, the CDR3 is TGTGCTAGTGGTTTCCTGGACAGCCGCTATGGCTACACCTTC. Drawing the rest from reference TRBV12-5 and TRBJ1-2, the complete variable domain is DARVTQTPRHKVTEMGQEVTMRCQPILGHNTVFWYRQTMMQGLELLAYFRNRAPLDDSGMPKDRFSAEMPDATLATLKIQPSEPRDSAVYFCASGFLDSRYGYTFGSGTRLTVV.

This chain connects TRBV28 to TRBJ1-1; 9 bases are shared with TRBD1. The germline CDR1 and CDR2 sequences are MDHEN and SYDVKM. There are 16 residues in the CDR3. J lost 1 base, V lost 5 bases, and 8 bases had no gene match. CDR3 loop: CASSGSGTGTNTEAFF. The DNA of the CDR3 is TGTGCCAGCAGTGGCTCCGGGACAGGGACGAACACTGAAGCTTTCTTT.

This clone was counted only a few times. The chain couples TRBV7-2 to TRBJ1-2; possible D gene TRBD1, 5 bases. V was pared by 5 bases and J by 4 bases, with 20 bases between. Germline V lookup: CDR1 SGHTA, CDR2 FQGNSA. The CDR3 consists of 16 residues. CDR3 DNA: TGTGCCAGCAGCCCCACCCGGGGTGGGGGGGGCTATGGCTACACCTTC. Translating gives CASSPTRGGGGYGYTF. The full variable domain, with the rest looked up from reference TRBV7-2 and TRBJ1-2, is GAGVSQSPSNKVTEKGKDVELRCDPISGHTALYWYRQSLGQGLEFLIYFQGNSAPDKSGLPSDRFSAERTGGSVSTLTIQRTQQEDSAVYLCASSPTRGGGGYGYTFGSGTRLTVV.

The chain combines TRBV7-9 with TRBJ2-5; D possibly corresponds to TRBD2 (5 bases). V was shortened by 2 bases and J by 1 base, with 14 bases between the two germline ends. This CDR3 contains 16 residues. Germline V gives CDR1 SEHNR, CDR2 FQNEAQ (reference sequence). The CDR3 reads CASSLLRGGPQETQYF. As DNA, the CDR3 is TGTGCCAGCAGCTTACTTCGGGGTGGGCCCCAAGAGACCCAGTACTTC.

The gene calls are TRBV18 and TRBJ2-5, with D maybe TRBD1 (6 bases). Germline values: CDR1 KGHSH, CDR2 LQKENI. CDR3 length equals 14 residues. V gave up 2 bases and J gave up 3 bases, with 10 bases separating them. The CDR3 DNA sequence: TGTGCCAGCTCACCATCGCAGGGGAAAGAGACCCAGTACTTC. It yields the protein CASSPSQGKETQYF.

This clone showed up just once. The chain carries TRBV6-2 or TRBV6-3 and TRBJ2-5, with 10 bases identical to TRBD2. The ends lost 4 bases at V and 5 bases at J; junction bases unmatched: 13. This CDR3 spans 17 amino acids. Germline V CDR1 and CDR2: MNHEY, SVGEGT. CDR3 nucleotides: TGTGCCAGCAGTTCCTCTCGGGTAGCGGGAGGTTGGGAGACCCAGTACTTC. Translating gives CASSSSRVAGGWETQYF.

The CDR3 is CASSEAPLQRQYV. CDR3 nucleotides: TGTGCCAGCAGTGAAGCTCCTCTCCAAAGGCAGTACGTC. The chain joins TRBV6-1 to TRBJ2-7, with D unresolved. Germline loops: CDR1 MNHNS, CDR2 SASEGT. This CDR3 spans 13 amino acids. With 0 bases removed from V and 9 bases from J, the gap between germline ends came to 12 bases.